A selection of T cell receptor beta chains follows, all from one sample in a study of beta chain features in type 1 diabetes. Sequencing was performed with immunoSEQ multiplex PCR; in TCRdb, only in-frame clones are kept and a portion is missing. This table has 350,000 to 400,000 clones, about 14% appearing once. Sequenced sample: naive CD4+ T cells from blood. Receptors originate from a woman under 30 in good health. The CDR3 runs from the conserved cysteine through the conserved F or W.

J gene	V gene	CDR3 protein
TRBJ1-2	TRBV4-3	CASSQAAPGAVYGYTF
TRBJ2-2	TRBV30	CAWRNQAGVGTGELFF
TRBJ2-3	TRBV6-5	CASSYGAGGADTQYF
TRBJ2-7	TRBV5-4	CASSPRGDAYEQYF
TRBJ1-2	TRBV29-1	CSVEDWGRGYGYTF
TRBJ2-7	TRBV7-2	CASSSTRTSYEQYF
TRBJ2-2	TRBV5-1	CASSPRTGNTGELFF
TRBJ2-2	TRBV5-1	CASSSRGITGELFF
TRBJ2-6	TRBV28	CASSFGQSGANVLTF
TRBJ2-5	TRBV18	CASSPGQGETQYF
TRBJ1-1	TRBV18	CASSPMDRGANTEAFF
TRBJ1-5	TRBV30	CAWSFGGNQPQHF
TRBJ2-5	TRBV30	CAWSGHFQETQYF
TRBJ2-1	TRBV5-4	CASSNAPSSYNEQFF
TRBJ2-2	TRBV4-2	CASSHWGQSTGELFF
TRBJ2-1	TRBV7-7	CASSGPGGIASEQFF
TRBJ2-1	TRBV7-9	CASSLAGVNEQFF
TRBJ2-1	TRBV7-3	CASAFDSGTYNEQFF
TRBJ2-6	TRBV4-2	CASSQNIRLSANSGANVLTF